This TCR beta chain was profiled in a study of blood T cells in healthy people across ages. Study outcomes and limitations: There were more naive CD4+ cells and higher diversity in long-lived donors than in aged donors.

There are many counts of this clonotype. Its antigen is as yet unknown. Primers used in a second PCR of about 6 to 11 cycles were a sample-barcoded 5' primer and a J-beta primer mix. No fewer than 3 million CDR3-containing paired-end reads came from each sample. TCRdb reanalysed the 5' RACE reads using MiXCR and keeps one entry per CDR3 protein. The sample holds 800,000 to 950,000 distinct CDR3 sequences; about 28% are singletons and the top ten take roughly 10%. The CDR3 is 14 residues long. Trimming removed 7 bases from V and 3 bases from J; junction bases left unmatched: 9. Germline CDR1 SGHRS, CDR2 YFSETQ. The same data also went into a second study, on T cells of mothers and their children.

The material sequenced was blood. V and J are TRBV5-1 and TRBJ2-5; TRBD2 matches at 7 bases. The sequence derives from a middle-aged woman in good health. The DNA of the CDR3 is TGCGCCAGCTCCGGTGGGGGGGTCGAAGAGACCCAGTACTTC. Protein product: CASSGGGVEETQYF.